These 27 T cell receptor beta chains originate from one sample sequenced in a study of blood T cell repertoires in COVID-19 (dated by TCRdb to 2019 to 2021). The receptor library was made with the immunoSEQ multiplex PCR assay. TCRdb re-hosts the immuneACCESS table, in-frame sequences only. Its copies lack some clones; in the studies checked, an unresolved V gene accounts for under half of them, and the cause for the rest is not known. Within this sample are around 150,000 clones, with 85% of them counted one time only. The ten biggest clones cover about 3.3% of the sample. The sequencing input was peripheral blood. Source of these receptors: a human donor with acute or convalescent COVID-19. The donor label of this sample is uncertain.

The chain has TRBV7-2 and TRBJ1-5; D is ambiguous. The ends were cut back, 5 bases at V and 0 bases at J, with 14 bases in the middle. The CDR3 contains 16 residues. Per the germline V gene, CDR1 is SGHTA and CDR2 is FQGNSA. The CDR3 DNA reads as TGTGCCAGCAGCCGTCGTGGGCCCTCTAGCAATCAGCCCCAGCATTTT. This translates into CASSRRGPSSNQPQHF.

This clone was seen a few times. The chain carries TRBV7-9 and TRBJ2-7; 7 bases fit TRBD2. V dropped 1 base and J dropped 0; count of bases not matched to a gene: 6. The CDR3 is 16 residues long. Germline CDR1 and CDR2: SEHNR and FQNEAQ (reference sequence). The DNA of the CDR3 is TGTGCCAGCAGCTTAGGCGTTGCGGGGGTCTCCTACGAGCAGTACTTC. This sequence encodes CASSLGVAGVSYEQYF.

The chain recombines TRBV5-4 with TRBJ2-7; 14 bases align to TRBD2. V gave up 2 bases and J gave up 5 bases; unmatched junction bases: 15. Per the germline V gene, CDR1 is SGHNT and CDR2 is YYREEE (reference sequence). The CDR3 length is 19 residues. This CDR3 reads CASSFRKFLTSGGANEQYF. The CDR3 bases are TGTGCCAGCAGCTTTAGAAAATTTCTGACTAGCGGGGGGGCCAACGAGCAGTACTTC. Together with reference TRBV5-4 and TRBJ2-7, the CDR3 gives the full variable domain: ETGVTQSPTHLIKTRGQQVTLRCSSQSGHNTVSWYQQALGQGPQFIFQYYREEENGRGNFPPRFSGLQFPNYSSELNVNALELDDSALYLCASSFRKFLTSGGANEQYFGPGTRLTVT.

The rearrangement links TRBV11-3 to TRBJ1-2; D is possibly TRBD1 (6 bases). The V gene lost 5 bases and the J gene lost 4 bases, with 17 bases spanning the gap. In germline, CDR1 is SGHNT, CDR2 YENEEA. This CDR3 is 15 amino acids long. DNA of the CDR3: TGTGCCAGCAGCACCACAGGGCTCCCTGTCTATGGCTACACCTTC. Its translation: CASSTTGLPVYGYTF.

A single count supports this clone. The CDR3 region is CASSPRQGHTGELFF. The CDR3 bases are TGTGCCAGCTCACCACGGCAGGGGCATACCGGGGAGCTGTTTTTT. The V and J genes are TRBV18 and TRBJ2-2; a weak D match, TRBD1 (6 bases). The CDR3 spans 15 residues. CDR1 KGHSH and CDR2 LQKENI come from the germline V gene. V lost 1 base to trimming and J lost 5 bases, with 11 bases between them. Based on the CDR3 plus reference TRBV18 and TRBJ2-2, the full variable domain is NAGVMQNPRHLVRRRGQEARLRCSPMKGHSHVYWYRQLPEEGLKFMVYLQKENIIDESGMPKERFSAEFPKEGPSILRIQQVVRGDSAAYFCASSPRQGHTGELFFGEGSRLTVL.

The chain combines TRBV19 with TRBJ2-1; 12 bases fit TRBD1. The germline V gene encodes CDR1 LNHDA and CDR2 SQIVND (reference sequence). The ends lost 2 bases at V and 3 bases at J; junction bases unmatched: 11. The CDR3 length is 19 residues. The CDR3 DNA is TGTGCCAGTAGTATACGGGGACAGGGGGCGATTTTAAGCTACAATGAGCAGTTCTTC. This gives the protein CASSIRGQGAILSYNEQFF.

The genes are TRBV24-1 and TRBJ2-1; a possible D gene is TRBD2 (5 bases). Germline loops: CDR1 KGHDR, CDR2 SFDVKD. There are 15 residues in the CDR3. Trimming pared 4 bases from V and 8 bases from J, leaving 17 bases between. CDR3 sequence: CATSDGVQRGYEQFF. DNA for the CDR3: TGTGCCACCAGTGACGGGGTCCAAAGAGGCTATGAGCAGTTCTTC.

The count of this clone is one. In DNA form, the CDR3 reads TGTGCCAGCTCACCCCAAGGGGGGGGCGACTATGGCTACACCTTC. It encodes CASSPQGGGDYGYTF. The gene calls are TRBV18 and TRBJ1-2; D possibly corresponds to TRBD1 (6 bases). Trimming removed 3 bases at V and 3 bases at J, with 14 bases between. Germline lookup yields CDR1 KGHSH and CDR2 LQKENI. The CDR3 totals 15 residues.

This rearrangement joins TRBV7-6 to TRBJ1-1; tentatively, D is TRBD1 (6 bases). V gave up 3 bases and J gave up 1 base, with 21 bases separating them. CDR3 size: 18 residues. CDR1 is SGHVS and CDR2 is FNYEAQ in the germline V gene. The CDR3 spells CASSLRGGDLTSNTEAFF. CDR3 coding DNA: TGTGCCAGCAGCTTGCGGGGGGGCGACTTAACTTCGAACACTGAAGCTTTCTTT. The variable domain in full, completed from reference TRBV7-6 and TRBJ1-1, reads GAGVSQSPRYKVTKRGQDVALRCDPISGHVSLYWYRQALGQGPEFLTYFNYEAQQDKSGLPNDRFSAERPEGSISTLTIQRTEQRDSAMYRCASSLRGGDLTSNTEAFFGQGTRLTVV.

V usage is TRBV5-1 and J usage is TRBJ1-1, with D possibly matching TRBD1 (6 bases). CDR1 is SGHRS, CDR2 YFSETQ, per germline. This CDR3 is built from 14 residues. Trimming took 7 bases from V and 2 from J, leaving 15 bases between them. This CDR3 is CASSVGTSNTEAFF. The CDR3 region has the DNA TGCGCCAGCTCCGTGGGGACAAGCAACACTGAAGCTTTCTTT. Full variable domain (rest looked up from reference TRBV5-1 and TRBJ1-1): KAGVTQTPRYLIKTRGQQVTLSCSPISGHRSVSWYQQTPGQGLQFLFEYFSETQRNKGNFPGRFSGRQFSNSRSEMNVSTLELGDSALYLCASSVGTSNTEAFFGQGTRLTVV.

This clone was recorded a few times. CDR3: CASSAPGPFYEQYF. The CDR3 nucleotides are TGTGCCAGCAGCGCCCCTGGGCCGTTCTACGAGCAGTACTTC. V and J are TRBV3-1 (or the pseudogene TRBV3-2) and TRBJ2-7, with no clear D. The germline gives CDR1 LGHDT, CDR2 YNNKEL (reference sequence). The CDR3 runs 14 residues. V was shortened by 5 bases and J by 3 bases, with 14 bases between the two germline ends.

The V gene is TRBV2, the J gene TRBJ1-5, with TRBD1 matching 8 bases. V was pared by 5 bases and J by 2 bases, with 2 bases of the junction left unmatched. CDR1 SNHLY and CDR2 FYNNEI come from the germline V gene. The CDR3 consists of 14 residues. CDR3 amino acids: CASSKTGGNQPQHF. As DNA, the CDR3 is TGTGCCAGCAGTAAGACAGGGGGCAATCAGCCCCAGCATTTT.

The chain employs TRBV6-6 and TRBJ2-7, with a weak D call TRBD2 (5 bases). Germline lookup yields CDR1 MNHNY and CDR2 SVGAGI (reference sequence). This CDR3 contains 13 residues. V lost 7 bases to trimming and J lost 3 bases, with 13 bases between them. This chain's CDR3 is CASTERAGYEQYF. The CDR3, as DNA: TGTGCCAGCACCGAAAGGGCGGGCTACGAGCAGTACTTC.

The gene calls are TRBV14 and TRBJ1-2, with 7 bases matching TRBD1. The trim removed 4 bases at V and 5 bases at J, leaving 7 bases unmatched. The CDR3 consists of 14 residues. CDR1 SGHDN and CDR2 FVKESK come from the germline V gene. CDR3 sequence (DNA): TGTGCCAGCAGCCGACAGGGAAATTTGTATGGCTACACCTTC. Its translation is CASSRQGNLYGYTF. The entire variable domain, with the rest obtained from reference TRBV14 and TRBJ1-2, is as follows: EAGVTQFPSHSVIEKGQTVTLRCDPISGHDNLYWYRRVMGKEIKFLLHFVKESKQDESGMPNNRFLAERTGGTYSTLKVQPAELEDSGVYFCASSRQGNLYGYTFGSGTRLTVV.

The chain uses TRBV5-8 and TRBJ2-7; 9 nucleotides match TRBD1. Germline V CDR1 and CDR2: SGHTS, YDEGEE. Losses at the gene ends were 2 bases for V and 6 bases for J; bases not matched to a gene: 9. The CDR3 has 15 amino acids. As DNA, the CDR3 is TGTGCCAGCAGCTTTCGGGGGACAGGGAGTGGCGAGCAGTACTTC. Protein sequence: CASSFRGTGSGEQYF.

On this clone itself: The identical CDR3 is also encoded by other nucleotide sequences in the sample. The chain is built from TRBV3-1 (or the pseudogene TRBV3-2) and TRBJ1-5, with a possible D match to TRBD1 (5 bases). With 4 bases removed from V and 0 bases from J, the gap between germline ends came to 10 bases. CDR3 length: 15 amino acids. The germline CDR1 and CDR2 sequences are LGHDT and YNNKEL (reference sequence). Here the CDR3 DNA reads TGTGCCAGCAGCCCGACGGGGGATAGCAATCAGCCCCAGCATTTT. Translation gives CASSPTGDSNQPQHF.

J is TRBJ2-7 and V is TRBV19, with 11 nucleotides matching TRBD2. The CDR3 has 14 residues. The germline V gene encodes CDR1 LNHDA and CDR2 SQIVND (reference sequence). The junction had 1 base not matched to a gene; V was cut back by 5 bases and J by 1 base. This CDR3 is CASSVAGGSYEQYF. The CDR3, as DNA: TGTGCCAGTAGTGTAGCGGGGGGGTCCTACGAGCAGTACTTC.

In DNA, the CDR3 is TGTGCCAGCAGTGATAGGGAGTTAAAGGAGCAGTTCTTC. Protein: CASSDRELKEQFF. This rearrangement joins TRBV2 to TRBJ2-1; a possible D gene is TRBD2 (5 bases). Germline V lookup: CDR1 SNHLY, CDR2 FYNNEI. V gave up 3 bases and J gave up 10 bases, with 13 bases separating them. This CDR3 is built from 13 residues.

This clone was counted once. J is TRBJ1-2 and V is TRBV6-5; 7 bases align to TRBD1. V was pared by 2 bases and J by 5 bases, with 8 bases of the junction left unmatched. Germline V gene lookup returns CDR1 MNHEY and CDR2 SVGAGI. The CDR3 sequence is 15 residues long. The CDR3 nucleotides are TGTGCCAGCAGTTACAACAGTGACAGGGTATATGGCTACACCTTC. The encoded protein is CASSYNSDRVYGYTF.

This chain links TRBV11-2 with TRBJ2-5, with D possibly TRBD2 on 5 matching bases. Trimming pared 5 bases from V and 5 bases from J, leaving 21 bases between. The CDR3 sequence is 16 residues long. CDR1 and CDR2 from the germline V gene are SGHAT and FQNNGV. The CDR3 reads CASSQNSLQPGETQYF. DNA for the CDR3: TGTGCCAGCAGCCAGAACAGCCTACAGCCGGGGGAGACCCAGTACTTC.

This chain links TRBV27 with TRBJ2-7; D is possibly TRBD1 (5 bases). Germline assignment: CDR1 MNHEY and CDR2 SMNVEV (reference sequence). V dropped 5 bases and J dropped 0 bases, with 14 bases sitting between them. The CDR3 has 15 amino acids. The CDR3 protein is CASSLLLGPSYEQYF. The CDR3 bases are TGTGCCAGCAGTCTCCTTTTGGGGCCCTCCTACGAGCAGTACTTC.

The chain joins TRBV27 to TRBJ2-7, with D possibly being TRBD2 (6 bases). This CDR3 region has 12 residues. Germline CDR1 MNHEY, CDR2 SMNVEV (reference sequence). V was clipped by 8 bases and J by 2 bases, with 10 bases between them. The CDR3 here is CASAAGTYEQYF. In DNA form, the CDR3 reads TGTGCCAGCGCAGCGGGCACCTACGAGCAGTACTTC.

Here the CDR3 reads CASSAGQGPNSPLHF. The CDR3 region has the DNA TGTGCCAGCAGCGCAGGACAGGGGCCGAATTCACCCCTCCACTTT. This chain uses TRBV9 with TRBJ1-6; 9 nucleotides line up with TRBD1. With V trimmed by 3 bases and J by 7 bases, 5 bases remained unmatched. Germline lookup yields CDR1 SGDLS and CDR2 YYNGEE. The CDR3 length is 15 residues.

The genes are TRBV5-1 and TRBJ2-1; 10 bases fit TRBD1. The V gene end was trimmed by 4 bases and the J gene end by 4 bases; junction bases not matched to a gene: 8. In germline, CDR1 is SGHRS, CDR2 YFSETQ. This CDR3 has 16 amino acids. In DNA form, the CDR3 reads TGCGCCAGCAGCCCGAAAGGACAGGGGGGGTACAATGAGCAGTTCTTC. Translating gives CASSPKGQGGYNEQFF.

The J gene is TRBJ1-1, the V gene TRBV6-6; perhaps TRBD1 as D (5 bases). CDR1 MNHNY and CDR2 SVGAGI come from the germline V gene (reference sequence). The V gene lost 3 bases and the J gene lost 4 bases, with 12 bases spanning the gap. There are 14 residues in the CDR3. CDR3 nucleotides: TGTGCCAGCAGTTATGTGGGGGGGGGCACTGAAGCTTTCTTT. Translated: CASSYVGGGTEAFF.

The chain uses TRBV7-8 and TRBJ1-1; 8 bases line up with TRBD1. There are 17 residues in the CDR3. J gave up 7 bases and V 1 base, and 14 bases lay outside the gene matches. CDR1 and CDR2 (germline): SGHVS, FQNEAQ. CDR3: CASSLVMGSRGRGEAFF. DNA for the CDR3: TGTGCCAGCAGCTTAGTGATGGGATCCAGGGGGCGCGGTGAAGCTTTCTTT.

The chain links TRBV19 to TRBJ2-7, with 9 bases fitting TRBD1. CDR1 LNHDA and CDR2 SQIVND come from the germline V gene (reference sequence). Trimming removed 9 bases from V and 2 bases from J; junction bases left unmatched: 5. This CDR3 spans 13 amino acids. Written as DNA, the CDR3 is TGTGCCAGCCAGAGACAGGGGGCCTACGAGCAGTACTTC. It specifies CASQRQGAYEQYF.